Sequencing of this TCR beta chain was carried out in a study of T cell changes during pregnancy in multiple sclerosis (dated by TCRdb to between 2018 and 2020). Background on the whole study: In women with multiple sclerosis, the researchers looked at how the T cell repertoire shifted as pregnancy progressed.

Libraries were constructed by the immunoSEQ multiplex PCR assay. The clones in this table, taken by TCRdb from immuneACCESS, are in-frame only. Not every clone is retained; where verified, under half of the shortfall comes from an unresolved V gene, and the cause of the rest is unknown. The sample contains under 85,000 clones, over 75% of them found a single time. The ten largest clones capture around 1.6% of the sample. On this clone itself: Its antigen is still unknown. Per-base quality was not reported, and no clone a single base away is much larger than it.

Looking up the germline V gene yields CDR1 LGHNA and CDR2 YNFKEQ. For this chain, trimming is 4 bases at the V end and 5 bases at the J end, and the number of junction bases without a gene match is 1. The CDR3 measures 13 amino acids from cysteine to phenylalanine. CDR3 DNA is the only sequence kept; it has 39 bases, read in frame from the first base. The TCR sequence derives from a female donor with multiple sclerosis, enrolled in a pregnancy study. This chain is built from TRBV4-2 and TRBJ2-5, and 10 bases in between align with TRBD1. Sequenced here: peripheral blood, sampled in the third trimester of pregnancy. The CDR3 region: CASSLDRGETQYF. The bases read TGTGCCAGCAGCCTGGACAGGGGGGAGACCCAGTACTTC.